One sample yielded the 25 T cell receptor beta chains listed below, sequenced in a study of identical twins. A single record per CDR3 protein comes from TCRdb applying MiXCR to the 5' RACE reads. The profile shows around 500,000 distinct CDR3 sequences, 14% of them singletons. These data are also associated with another study on yellow fever vaccine responses in identical twins.

Sequencing was done on a sample of CD4+ T cells sorted from blood. The receptors originated from a woman younger than 30 in good health.

The table lists this clonotype with a few counts. A read error may account for a junction end that differs from germline. V is TRBV5-1 and J is TRBJ2-2, with D possibly TRBD2 on 5 matching bases. Germline V CDR1 and CDR2: SGHRS, YFSETQ. This CDR3 region has 15 residues. The chain's CDR3 is CASTLATGFNGELFF. CDR3 DNA sequence: TGCGCCAGCACCTTGGCAACGGGATTCAACGGGGAGCTGTTTTTT.

The chain recombines TRBV5-1 with TRBJ1-4, with D maybe TRBD1 (6 bases). Germline lookup yields CDR1 SGHRS and CDR2 YFSETQ. The germline V and J ends were trimmed by 5 bases and 3 bases, with 14 bases remaining between them. The CDR3 length is 15 residues. DNA of the CDR3: TGCGCCAGCAGGGGCGCAGGGGTTGCTAATGAAAAACTGTTTTTT. It yields the protein CASRGAGVANEKLFF. Full variable domain (outside the CDR3, taken from reference TRBV5-1 and TRBJ1-4): KAGVTQTPRYLIKTRGQQVTLSCSPISGHRSVSWYQQTPGQGLQFLFEYFSETQRNKGNFPGRFSGRQFSNSRSEMNVSTLELGDSALYLCASRGAGVANEKLFFGSGTQLSVL.

This clonotype came up a few times. J is TRBJ1-4 and V is TRBV27; the D is unclear. Trimming shortened V by 1 base and J by 8 bases, and 17 bases separated the two germline ends. There are 16 residues in the CDR3. Germline assignment: CDR1 MNHEY and CDR2 SMNVEV (reference sequence). CDR3 amino acids: CASSLLYNSNEEKLFF. CDR3 DNA sequence: TGTGCCAGCAGTTTATTATACAATTCCAATGAGGAAAAACTGTTTTTT.

This clonotype came up a few times. This chain joins TRBV5-1 and TRBJ1-1, with 9 bases that match TRBD1. This CDR3 region has 15 residues. Trimming at V came to 0 bases and at J to 6 bases, leaving 6 bases not matched to a gene. Germline V gene sequence: CDR1 SGHRS, CDR2 YFSETQ. CDR3 bases: TGCGCCAGCAGCTTGGGGACAGGGGCTACGGCTGAAGCTTTCTTT. Translation gives CASSLGTGATAEAFF.

This clonotype has just a few counts. The V gene is TRBV11-1, the J gene TRBJ2-6; the match to TRBD2 covers 8 bases. Trimming took 2 bases from V and 3 from J; bases not matched to a gene: 9. The CDR3 totals 18 residues. In germline, CDR1 is SGHAT, CDR2 FQDESV (reference sequence). The CDR3 coding sequence is TGTGCCAGCAGCTTAATTGGGCGGGGGGCTTATGGGGCCAACGTCCTGACTTTC. As protein: CASSLIGRGAYGANVLTF. Looking up the rest from reference TRBV11-1 and TRBJ2-6 gives the full variable domain: EAEVAQSPRYKITEKSQAVAFWCDPISGHATLYWYRQILGQGPELLVQFQDESVVDDSQLPKDRFSAERLKGVDSTLKIQPAELGDSAMYLCASSLIGRGAYGANVLTFGAGSRLTVL.

The chain is built from TRBV6-1 and TRBJ2-3; no clear D. Trimming took 7 bases from V and 3 from J, leaving 17 bases between them. The CDR3 has 15 residues. From germline, CDR1 is MNHNS and CDR2 SASEGT. DNA of the CDR3: TGTGCCAGCACCTTAACGTGGGCCCAAACAGATACGCAGTATTTT. Encoded protein: CASTLTWAQTDTQYF.

The chain carries TRBV4-3 and TRBJ2-7; D remains ambiguous. V was pared by 4 bases and J by 4 bases, with 17 bases between. Germline V gene lookup returns CDR1 LGHNA and CDR2 YSLEER. The CDR3 is 15 amino acids. Here the CDR3 reads CASSLLGHLGYEQYF. The DNA of the CDR3 is TGCGCCAGCAGCCTACTCGGGCACCTAGGGTACGAGCAGTACTTC.

There are many counts of this clonotype. The chain combines TRBV20-1 with TRBJ2-1; possible D gene TRBD1, 5 bases. CDR3 length: 13 residues. The V end was cut by 3 bases, the J end by 9 bases, with 15 bases between. CDR1 is DFQATT, CDR2 SNEGSKA, per germline (reference sequence). The CDR3 region is CSASNRKRGEQFF. The CDR3 DNA reads as TGCAGTGCTAGCAACAGGAAAAGGGGTGAGCAGTTCTTC.

This clonotype was seen a handful of times. The CDR3 DNA sequence: TGCGCCAGCAGCTTGCAACTGCGAGGCACAGATACGCAGTATTTT. This translates into CASSLQLRGTDTQYF. The chain uses TRBV5-1 and TRBJ2-3; D is unclear. The ends were cut back, 1 base at V and 1 base at J, with 10 bases in the middle. Germline CDR1 reads SGHRS; CDR2 reads YFSETQ. This CDR3 has 15 residues.

The chain couples TRBV20-1 to TRBJ2-2; TRBD2 matches at 7 bases. Germline CDR1 and CDR2: DFQATT and SNEGSKA (reference sequence). CDR3 length: 14 residues. Trimming at V came to 2 bases and at J to 1 base, leaving 1 base not matched to a gene. In nucleotides, the CDR3 is TGCAGTGCTAGATGGGAGGGGAACACCGGGGAGCTGTTTTTT. Translating gives CSARWEGNTGELFF.

This clonotype turned up a few times. The chain joins TRBV5-1 to TRBJ2-2; 14 positions agree with TRBD2. CDR1 is SGHRS, CDR2 YFSETQ, per germline. Trimming removed 4 bases from V and 1 base from J; junction bases left unmatched: 3. The CDR3 runs to 17 residues. The CDR3 DNA sequence: TGCGCCAGCAGCGGACTAGCGGGGGGCCGGAACACCGGGGAGCTGTTTTTT. This translates into CASSGLAGGRNTGELFF.

The chain links TRBV10-3 to TRBJ2-5; D call uncertain. The CDR3 has 11 residues. The ends were cut back, 6 bases at V and 3 bases at J, with 5 bases in the middle. Germline CDR1 is ENHRY and CDR2 is SYGVKD. The CDR3 nucleotides are TGTGCCATCAGGGCGGAAGAGACCCAGTACTTC. This codes for CAIRAEETQYF.

The chain recombines TRBV6-1 with TRBJ1-1; no clear D gene. Trimming shortened V by 6 bases and J by 0 bases, and 8 bases separated the two germline ends. CDR1 and CDR2 (germline): MNHNS, SASEGT. CDR3 length: 13 amino acids. CDR3 in amino acids: CASRVGMNTEAFF. In nucleotides, the CDR3 is TGTGCCAGCAGGGTCGGTATGAACACTGAAGCTTTCTTT.

This clonotype was seen a few times. V usage is TRBV7-2 and J usage is TRBJ1-1, with a possible D match to TRBD1 (5 bases). The CDR3 loop spans 12 amino acids. V was trimmed by 3 bases and J by 8 bases, leaving 10 bases between them. Germline CDR1 is SGHTA and CDR2 is FQGNSA. The CDR3 region has the DNA TGTGCCAGCAGCTTGGCAGGGTTGGAAGCTTTCTTT. This codes for CASSLAGLEAFF.

This clonotype was seen a handful of times. The V and J genes are TRBV29-1 and TRBJ2-3, with D possibly TRBD2 on 5 matching bases. The V and J ends lost 1 base and 6 bases respectively, with 14 bases between them. Germline CDR1 SQVTM, CDR2 ANQGSEA. This CDR3 region has 14 residues. CDR3 sequence: CSVEGETGPDTQYF. CDR3 DNA: TGCAGCGTTGAAGGGGAGACCGGGCCCGATACGCAGTATTTT.

This chain links TRBV28 with TRBJ1-2; D is unclear. The CDR3 length is 14 residues. Germline V lookup: CDR1 MDHEN, CDR2 SYDVKM. Between the trimmed V and J ends, which lost 11 bases and 0 bases, there was a span of 16 bases. In nucleotides, the CDR3 is TGTGCCCATTCCTATAGACGGCCTAACTATGGCTACACCTTC. This codes for CAHSYRRPNYGYTF.

This clonotype has a count of ten or more. The chain employs TRBV5-1 and TRBJ2-2; TRBD2 aligns across 9 bases. CDR1 SGHRS and CDR2 YFSETQ come from the germline V gene. The CDR3 covers 14 residues. V dropped 9 bases and J dropped 6; count of bases not matched to a gene: 9. DNA of the CDR3: TGCGCCACGATGCTTAGCGGGAGCCCCGGGGAGCTGTTTTTT. This gives the protein CATMLSGSPGELFF.

This clonotype has more than one count but fewer than ten. The genes are TRBV7-9 and TRBJ2-1; weak D call: TRBD1 (6 bases). V lost 1 base and J lost 6, with 10 bases in between. The CDR3 has 14 amino acids. The germline CDR1 and CDR2 sequences are SEHNR and FQNEAQ (reference sequence). CDR3: CASSLESGVNEQFF. The DNA for the CDR3 is TGTGCCAGCAGCTTAGAGTCAGGGGTCAATGAGCAGTTCTTC. Looking up the rest from reference TRBV7-9 and TRBJ2-1 gives the full variable domain: DTGVSQNPRHKITKRGQNVTFRCDPISEHNRLYWYRQTLGQGPEFLTYFQNEAQLEKSRLLSDRFSAERPKGSFSTLEIQRTEQGDSAMYLCASSLESGVNEQFFGPGTRLTVL.

This clonotype was observed many times. The gene calls are TRBV12-3 or TRBV12-4 and TRBJ1-1; unclear D gene. Trimming removed 7 bases at V and 3 bases at J, with 18 bases between. CDR3 length equals 15 residues. The CDR3 sequence: CASMGIGLGDTEAFF. CDR3 in DNA: TGTGCCAGCATGGGAATTGGACTCGGGGACACTGAAGCTTTCTTT.

The CDR3 DNA reads TGTGCCATCAGTGAGTCAAGCCGGGAGCTGTTTTTT. It is translated as CAISESSRELFF. The V gene is TRBV10-3, the J gene TRBJ2-2, with D unresolved. The CDR3 spans 12 residues. V was shortened by 0 bases and J by 9 bases, with 5 bases between the two germline ends. Germline CDR1 and CDR2: ENHRY and SYGVKD.

This clonotype occurred a few times. The chain joins TRBV7-2 to TRBJ2-3; perhaps TRBD1 as D (6 bases). Trimming removed 2 bases from V and 2 bases from J, with 11 bases in between. This CDR3 has 15 residues. Germline assignment: CDR1 SGHTA and CDR2 FQGNSA. The DNA of the CDR3 is TGTGCCAGCAGCTTAAGCAGGGGAACCACAGATACGCAGTATTTT. This gives the protein CASSLSRGTTDTQYF. Supplemented by reference TRBV7-2 and TRBJ2-3, the full variable domain reads GAGVSQSPSNKVTEKGKDVELRCDPISGHTALYWYRQSLGQGLEFLIYFQGNSAPDKSGLPSDRFSAERTGGSVSTLTIQRTQQEDSAVYLCASSLSRGTTDTQYFGPGTRLTVL.

This clonotype has only a few counts. This chain links TRBV27 with TRBJ2-3, with 8 nucleotides matching TRBD2. The CDR3 sequence is 14 residues long. Trimming at V came to 6 bases and at J to 5 bases, leaving 7 bases not matched to a gene. Germline V gives CDR1 MNHEY, CDR2 SMNVEV (reference sequence). This chain's CDR3 is CASSLGGAGDTQYF. CDR3 in DNA: TGTGCCAGCAGCCTCGGGGGGGCGGGAGATACGCAGTATTTT.

This clonotype was picked up many times. This rearrangement joins TRBV7-9 to TRBJ1-2, with D tentatively TRBD1 (5 bases). This CDR3 region has 12 residues. Germline V gives CDR1 SEHNR, CDR2 FQNEAQ (reference sequence). The germline V and J ends were trimmed by 4 bases and 3 bases, with 6 bases remaining between them. The CDR3 region has the DNA TGTGCCAGCAGCTCGACAGACTATGGCTACACCTTC. Amino acid sequence: CASSSTDYGYTF. Variable domain in full (rest from reference TRBV7-9 and TRBJ1-2): DTGVSQNPRHKITKRGQNVTFRCDPISEHNRLYWYRQTLGQGPEFLTYFQNEAQLEKSRLLSDRFSAERPKGSFSTLEIQRTEQGDSAMYLCASSSTDYGYTFGSGTRLTVV.

This clonotype turned up a few times. This sequence joins TRBV29-1 and TRBJ2-3, with 7 bases fitting TRBD2. Trimming at V came to 4 bases and at J to 8 bases, leaving 6 bases not matched to a gene. The V gene's germline CDR1 is SQVTM and CDR2 ANQGSEA. This CDR3 comprises 12 residues. CDR3 amino acids: CSVAAGLATQYF. The CDR3 DNA is TGCAGCGTTGCAGCGGGGCTCGCTACGCAGTATTTT.

The table lists this clonotype with many counts. This chain connects TRBV20-1 to TRBJ2-1, with 11 bases fitting TRBD2. The germline V gene has CDR1 DFQATT and CDR2 SNEGSKA (reference sequence). The CDR3 is 19 amino acids. V shed 0 bases and J 2 bases; nucleotides not matched to a gene: 12. CDR3 residues: CSAREPQRASGRTYNEQFF. Here the CDR3 DNA reads TGCAGTGCTAGAGAACCTCAACGAGCTAGCGGGAGGACCTACAATGAGCAGTTCTTC.